This T cell receptor beta chain was captured in a study of T cell responses to AZD1222 COVID-19 vaccine. Looking at the study overall: Pooling was applied to second doses at about 4 or about 12 weeks. General study findings and limits: The CD4 TCRs associated with vaccination extended across spike and predominated at 160-218 and 743-854. The donor cohort was predominantly white British with a female majority, and clonal diversity may have been underestimated.

The V end was cut by 1 base, the J end by 5 bases, with 21 bases between. CDR1 LGHNA and CDR2 YNFKEQ come from the germline V gene. CDR3 size: 17 residues. As for this clone: The antigen is not known.

Some clones are missing from TCRdb's copy, which holds only in-frame ones; the method was immunoSEQ multiplex PCR. The sample holds approximately 160,000 clones; 90% are singletons and the top ten take roughly 2.8%. The sample here was peripheral blood, taken on day 0 of AZD1222 vaccination. The sequence derives from an adult in good health. The chain carries TRBV4-2 and TRBJ2-7; tentative D call: TRBD2 (6 bases). The CDR3 is CASSQGRNRDLVDEQYF. The CDR3, as DNA: TGTGCCAGCAGCCAAGGGAGAAACCGGGACTTAGTCGACGAGCAGTACTTC.